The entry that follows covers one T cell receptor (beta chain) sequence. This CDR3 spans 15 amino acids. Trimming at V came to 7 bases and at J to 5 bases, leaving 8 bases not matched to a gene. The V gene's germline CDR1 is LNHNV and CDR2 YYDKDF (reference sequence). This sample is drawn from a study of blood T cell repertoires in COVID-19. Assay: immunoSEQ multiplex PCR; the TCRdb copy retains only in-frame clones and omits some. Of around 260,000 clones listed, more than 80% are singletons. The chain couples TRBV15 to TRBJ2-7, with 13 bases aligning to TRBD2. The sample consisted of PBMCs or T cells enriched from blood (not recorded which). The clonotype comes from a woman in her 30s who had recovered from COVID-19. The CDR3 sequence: CATTPGLAGQNEQYF. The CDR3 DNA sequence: TGTGCCACCACTCCGGGACTAGCGGGACAAAACGAGCAGTACTTC.